Presented here are 32 T cell receptor beta chains from one specimen sequenced in a study of CD8+ T cells in alopecia areata. cDNA prepared by RNA extraction and subsequent reverse transcription served as the template for sequencing. Here immunoSEQ multiplex PCR was the method, and the copy in TCRdb shows in-frame clones only, minus some. This sample carries roughly 120,000 clones and no singletons, and less than 20% goes to the top ten. Material: lesional skin. These TCRs come from a C3H/HeJ mouse with alopecia areata. These mice share the MHC haplotype H2-k.

In its sample, this clone was seen a few times. DNA and listed protein disagree at residue 11, so the protein shown here was translated from the DNA. The germline and genes are mouse ones. Read data end 3 residues before the CDR3 end; the end is taken from the germline J gene. This chain joins TRBV17 and TRBJ1-3, with 7 bases aligning to TRBD1. The CDR3 has 14 residues. From germline, CDR1 is MNHDT and CDR2 YYDKIL. V dropped 5 bases and J dropped 4; count of bases not matched to a gene: 5. The CDR3 reads CASSPSGGGNTLYF. The part of the CDR3 DNA that was read is TGTGCTAGCAGTCCCTCAGGGGGGGGAAATACG.

Note on this clone: Mouse gene names and germline throughout. Read data end 4 residues before the CDR3 end; the end is taken from the germline J gene. The chain employs TRBV1 and TRBJ2-1, with 7 bases that match TRBD1. Per germline, CDR1 NSQYPW and CDR2 LRSPGD (reference sequence). The CDR3 consists of 15 residues. Trimming took 3 bases from V and 4 from J; bases not matched to a gene: 6. The CDR3 bases that were read are TGCACCTGCAGTGCTTCCGGGACAGAATATGCT. Its translation: CTCSASGTEYA. The whole CDR3 protein reads CTCSASGTEYAEQFF.

This clone has more than one count but fewer than ten. The protein TCRdb lists differs from the translation of the DNA at residue 13; the protein given here is translated from the DNA itself. Gene names are the mouse ones. The sequence runs out 3 residues before the end of the CDR3; the remainder is reconstructed from the germline J gene. The chain couples TRBV1 to TRBJ1-6, with D tentatively TRBD1 (6 bases). TRBJ1-6 is identified as an open reading frame with a role that is uncertain. V lost 3 bases to trimming and J lost 0 bases, with 9 bases between them. This CDR3 is 16 amino acids long. CDR1 NSQYPW and CDR2 LRSPGD come from the germline V gene (reference sequence). CDR3 sequence reads: CTCSAHRDSYNSPLYF. The sequenced CDR3 bases are TGCACCTGCAGTGCCCACAGGGATTCCTATAATTCGCCC.

This clone was counted many times. Germline and genes here are mouse. The read ends 4 residues before the CDR3 terminus; that terminus is restored from the germline J gene. The chain is built from TRBV13-3 and TRBJ1-1; maybe TRBD1 (5 bases). The CDR3 is 16 amino acids. V lost 1 base and J 0 bases, leaving 13 bases between the germline ends. In germline, CDR1 is NNHDY, CDR2 SYVADS. The CDR3 DNA, read in part, is TGTGCCAGCAGTGATAGGCCACAGGATGCAAACACA. Translated: CASSDRPQDANT. The CDR3 as a whole reads CASSDRPQDANTEVFF.

This clone was picked up a small number of times. Here the gene names and germline are mouse. The read falls 4 residues short of the CDR3 end, and the missing part is taken from the germline J gene. The chain has TRBV13-1 and TRBJ1-1, with 9 bases aligning to TRBD1. In germline, CDR1 is NSHNY, CDR2 SYGAGN. The CDR3 sequence is 13 residues long. Incomplete CDR3 DNA: TGTGCCAGCAGTGGGCGGGACAGGGAA. Translated, it gives CASSGRDRE. The CDR3, in full, reads CASSGRDREEVFF.

This clone was seen a handful of times. Genes and germline are mouse. The read is 4 residues too short to cover the CDR3 end, so that end is filled in from the germline J gene. The V and J genes are TRBV13-2 and TRBJ1-4, with a weak D call TRBD1 (5 bases). Germline values: CDR1 NNHNN, CDR2 SYGAGS (reference sequence). This CDR3 is 13 amino acids long. V lost 1 base and J lost 4, with 5 bases in between. The CDR3: CASGDRGNERLFF. Incomplete CDR3 DNA: TGTGCCAGCGGTGATAGGGGCAACGAA.

There are a few counts of this clone. Genes and germline are mouse. The read terminates 4 residues before the CDR3 end, so the remaining end is supplied by the germline J gene. The chain employs TRBV19 and TRBJ2-7; a weak D match, TRBD1 (6 bases). Trimming left V 5 bases short and J 3 bases short, with 9 bases between. This CDR3 is 12 amino acids long. Looked up from germline, CDR1 is FNHDT and CDR2 is SITEND (reference sequence). The CDR3 reads CASSGTIYEQYF. The DNA read from the CDR3 is TGTGCCAGCAGCGGGACAATCTAT.

As concerns this clone: The genes and germline here are from mouse. The CDR3 is cut off 4 residues early in the read; its end comes from the germline J gene. The rearrangement joins TRBV1 to TRBJ2-3, with 14 bases fitting TRBD2. V dropped 0 bases and J dropped 1; count of bases not matched to a gene: 6. The length of the CDR3 is 19 residues. Germline loops: CDR1 NSQYPW, CDR2 LRSPGD (reference sequence). The part of the CDR3 DNA that was read is TGCACCTGCAGTGCAGAGGGACTGGGGGGGCGCTTCGGTGCAGAA. Encoded protein: CTCSAEGLGGRFGAE. The whole CDR3 sequence reads CTCSAEGLGGRFGAETLYF.

Concerning this clone itself: All gene names here are mouse names. CDR3 amino acids: CASSSGGTSQNTLYF. Incomplete CDR3 DNA: TGTGCCAGCAGTTCAGGGGGAACTAGTCAAAAC. V and J are TRBV13-3 and TRBJ2-4, with 7 bases aligning to TRBD1. The missing CDR3 end, 4 residues past where the read stops, is filled in from the germline J gene. The CDR3 length is 15 residues. The junction had 5 bases not matched to a gene; V was cut back by 4 bases and J by 0 bases. Germline CDR1 and CDR2: NNHDY and SYVADS.

As to this clone: Any gene name here is a mouse gene name. The part of the CDR3 DNA that was read is TGTGCCAGCAGTCTCAGGGTCGGAGAC. It translates to CASSLRVGD. The whole CDR3 protein reads CASSLRVGDTQYF. This chain links TRBV13-3 with TRBJ2-5; tentatively, D is TRBD1 (5 bases). The read gets to within 4 residues of the CDR3 end, and the germline J gene fills in the rest. CDR1 and CDR2 from the germline V gene are NNHDY and SYVADS. CDR3 length equals 13 residues.

Ten or more counts support this clone. Mouse germline and gene names are used. With the read ending 4 residues before the CDR3 end, the germline J gene is used to fill in that end. The J gene is TRBJ2-3, the V gene TRBV13-3, with D possibly being TRBD2 (7 bases). V shed 0 bases and J shed 0 bases, with 14 bases lying between them. Germline CDR1 is NNHDY and CDR2 is SYVADS. The CDR3 loop spans 17 amino acids. Partial CDR3 DNA: TGTGCCAGCAGTGATGCCCAATGGGGGGCTAGTGCAGAA. Its protein is CASSDAQWGASAE. The entire CDR3 protein is CASSDAQWGASAETLYF.

This clone has more than one count but fewer than ten. The gene names given are mouse names. Sequencing ends 4 residues short of the CDR3 end; the germline J gene provides the rest. This chain links TRBV5 with TRBJ1-1, with 10 bases matching TRBD1. Trimming removed 4 bases from V and 3 bases from J; junction bases left unmatched: 2. The CDR3 spans 14 residues. Germline V lookup: CDR1 LGHNA, CDR2 YNLKQL (reference sequence). The sequenced CDR3 bases are TGTGCCAGCAGCCCCGGGACAGGGGACACA. Residues: CASSPGTGDT. The whole CDR3 is CASSPGTGDTEVFF.

In this sample, this clone turned up a few times. At residue 13, the TCRdb protein and translated DNA are inconsistent; the protein given comes from the DNA. The gene symbols are mouse symbols. The CDR3 goes on 3 residues after the read ends, and that part is filled in from the germline J gene. The chain carries TRBV13-3 and TRBJ1-3, with a weak D call TRBD1 (5 bases). The V gene's germline CDR1 is NNHDY and CDR2 SYVADS. CDR3 length: 16 amino acids. Trimming took off 0 bases at V and 0 bases at J, with 10 bases between the two ends. Here the CDR3 reads CASSDGQGDSGNTLYF. The covered CDR3 bases are TGTGCCAGCAGTGATGGGCAGGGCGATTCTGGAAATACG.

A note on this clone: These gene names are mouse names. Read coverage stops 4 residues before the CDR3 terminus; the germline J gene supplies the remainder. The chain employs TRBV31 and TRBJ1-1, with 10 bases identical to TRBD1. Germline V CDR1 and CDR2: GKSSPN, SITVG. There are 13 residues in the CDR3. Trimming cost V 5 bases and J 3 bases; bases outside gene matches: 3. The CDR3 bases that were read are TGTGCCTGGGGGGGGACAGGGGACACA. It yields the protein CAWGGTGDT. The CDR3 as a whole reads CAWGGTGDTEVFF.

Concerning this clone itself: The protein TCRdb lists differs from the translation of the DNA at residue 12; the protein given here is translated from the DNA itself. The genes and germline here are from mouse. From the germline J gene comes the end of the CDR3, since the read stops 3 residues before it. This chain links TRBV1 with TRBJ1-3, with 8 bases fitting TRBD1. V lost 6 bases, J lost 0 bases, and 4 bases stayed unmatched. Germline V gene sequence: CDR1 NSQYPW, CDR2 LRSPGD (reference sequence). The CDR3 contains 15 residues. The CDR3 sequence: CTCSNRGNSGNTLYF. The CDR3 DNA, read in part, is TGCACCTGCAGCAACAGGGGGAATTCTGGAAATACG.

This clone was detected ten times or more. The listed TCRdb protein conflicts with the DNA translation at residue 13, and the protein shown is translated directly from the DNA. Gene names follow the mouse nomenclature. Coverage ceases 3 residues before the CDR3 finishes, and the germline J gene fills in the end. The V and J genes are TRBV13-3 and TRBJ1-3; D might be TRBD1 (5 bases). The CDR3 sequence is 16 residues long. Germline V lookup: CDR1 NNHDY, CDR2 SYVADS. V was shortened by 0 bases and J by 0 bases, with 10 bases between the two germline ends. The part of the CDR3 DNA that was read is TGTGCCAGCAGTGATGAAAACAGGAATTCTGGAAATACG. Translating gives CASSDENRNSGNT. The full CDR3 protein is CASSDENRNSGNTLYF.

This clone was observed a handful of times. Germline and genes here are mouse. The read gets to within 4 residues of the CDR3 end, and the germline J gene fills in the rest. The V gene is TRBV14, the J gene TRBJ2-5; weak D call: TRBD1 (6 bases). V was pared by 1 base and J by 1 base, with 7 bases between. CDR1 SGHDT and CDR2 FRDEAV come from the germline V gene. This CDR3 has 14 residues. The sequenced CDR3 bases are TGTGCCAGCAGTTTCCGGACAGACCAAGAC. Its translation: CASSFRTDQD. In full, the CDR3 reads CASSFRTDQDTQYF.

Points on this clone: Genes and germline come from the mouse. Sequencing ends 4 residues short of the CDR3 end; the germline J gene provides the rest. The chain employs TRBV13-3 and TRBJ1-1, with D unclear. The CDR3 sequence is 14 residues long. The germline V and J ends were trimmed by 4 bases and 0 bases, with 10 bases remaining between them. The germline V gene has CDR1 NNHDY and CDR2 SYVADS. The CDR3 spells CASSLTNPNTEVFF. CDR3 bases read: TGTGCCAGCAGTTTGACAAACCCAAACACA.

This clone was detected a few times. Here the gene names and germline are mouse. Read sequence stops 4 residues before the CDR3 end, and the germline J gene provides the missing end. The J gene is TRBJ1-4, the V gene TRBV1; possible D gene TRBD1, 6 bases. Germline V gene lookup returns CDR1 NSQYPW and CDR2 LRSPGD (reference sequence). Trimming cost V 1 base and J 0 bases, with 12 bases left between them. CDR3 length equals 17 residues. Partial CDR3 DNA: TGCACCTGCAGTGCAGCGCCGGGGACAATTTCCAACGAA. Residues: CTCSAAPGTISNE. The whole CDR3 sequence is CTCSAAPGTISNERLFF.

This clone was detected a few times. The gene names here belong to mouse. The read ends 4 residues shy of where the CDR3 ends; the end is completed using the germline J gene. The gene calls are TRBV13-2 and TRBJ2-1, with D possibly being TRBD2 (5 bases). Germline V gene data show CDR1 as NNHNN and CDR2 as SYGAGS (reference sequence). The V end lost 0 bases, the J end lost 2 bases, and 9 bases lay between the germline ends. The CDR3 is 15 amino acids. Incomplete CDR3 DNA: TGTGCCAGCGGTGATGAACTGGACCACTATGCT. Translated: CASGDELDHYA. The whole CDR3 sequence is CASGDELDHYAEQFF.

Regarding this clone: Gene names denote mouse genes. The read ends 4 residues early relative to the CDR3; the germline J gene fills the gap. The J gene is TRBJ1-4, the V gene TRBV1; 10 bases align to TRBD1. The CDR3 consists of 14 residues. The junction had 3 bases not matched to a gene; V was cut back by 5 bases and J by 6 bases. Germline V lookup: CDR1 NSQYPW, CDR2 LRSPGD (reference sequence). The covered CDR3 bases are TGCACCTGCAGTTGGGACAGGGGAGACGAA. It specifies CTCSWDRGDE. The full CDR3 protein reads CTCSWDRGDERLFF.

This clone has more than one count but fewer than ten. Gene names are mouse gene names. The read terminates 4 residues ahead of where the CDR3 ends, so the germline J gene completes it. This chain joins TRBV13-3 and TRBJ2-1; 9 nucleotides agree with TRBD2. This CDR3 has 16 amino acids. Per germline, CDR1 NNHDY and CDR2 SYVADS. Losses at the gene ends were 0 bases for V and 3 bases for J; bases not matched to a gene: 4. CDR3 in amino acids: CASSDARLGVYAEQFF. CDR3 DNA (partial): TGTGCCAGCAGTGATGCACGACTGGGGGTCTATGCT.

A note on this clone: Gene names follow the mouse nomenclature. The read is 4 residues too short to cover the CDR3 end, so that end is filled in from the germline J gene. This rearrangement joins TRBV19 to TRBJ2-2, with a possible D match to TRBD1 (6 bases). Deletions cut 7 bases from V and 1 base from J, with 8 bases between. Germline loops: CDR1 FNHDT, CDR2 SITEND (reference sequence). CDR3 length: 13 residues. Partial CDR3 DNA: TGTGCCAGCGCACAGGGAAACACCGGG. Encoded protein: CASAQGNTG. The whole CDR3 reads CASAQGNTGQLYF.

The table lists this clone with many counts. Mouse gene names apply. Coverage ceases 4 residues before the CDR3 finishes, and the germline J gene fills in the end. The rearrangement links TRBV13-3 to TRBJ2-3; TRBD1 is a possible D gene (5 bases). V was cut by 0 bases and J by 0 bases, with 11 bases left in between. This CDR3 is built from 16 residues. Germline assignment: CDR1 NNHDY and CDR2 SYVADS. Here the CDR3 reads CASSDAFRASAETLYF. The CDR3 DNA, read in part, is TGTGCCAGCAGTGATGCTTTCAGGGCTAGTGCAGAA.

With regard to this clone: Gene names and germline match the mouse. The read is 4 residues too short to cover the CDR3 end, so that end is filled in from the germline J gene. This sequence joins TRBV19 and TRBJ2-1, with TRBD1 matching 7 bases. There are 14 residues in the CDR3. CDR1 FNHDT and CDR2 SITEND come from the germline V gene (reference sequence). J was trimmed by 6 bases and V by 6 bases; bases with no gene match: 9. The CDR3 here is CASTPGTDLAEQFF. The sequenced part of the CDR3 DNA is TGTGCCAGCACTCCCGGGACAGACCTTGCT.

The sample holds a few counts of this clone. The germline and genes are mouse ones. The read stops 4 residues short of the end of the CDR3; the missing end is completed from the germline J gene. The V gene is TRBV13-3, the J gene TRBJ2-1; TRBD1 agrees at 7 bases. V shed 1 base, J shed 4 bases, and the junction held 2 bases outside the gene matches. Germline lookup yields CDR1 NNHDY and CDR2 SYVADS. CDR3 length: 14 residues. The CDR3: CASSDLDRYAEQFF. Incomplete CDR3 DNA: TGTGCCAGCAGTGATCTGGACAGGTATGCT.

As to this clone: Mouse gene names and germline throughout. The missing CDR3 end, 4 residues past where the read stops, is filled in from the germline J gene. The chain uses TRBV19 and TRBJ2-1, with D perhaps TRBD1 (6 bases). Trimming took 5 bases from V and 2 from J, leaving 11 bases between them. This CDR3 contains 14 residues. Germline CDR1 reads FNHDT; CDR2 reads SITEND (reference sequence). The CDR3 bases that were read are TGTGCCAGCAGCCTACAGGGAGACTATGCT. This sequence encodes CASSLQGDYA. Given in full, the CDR3 is CASSLQGDYAEQFF.

This clone was counted only a few times. Gene names are the mouse ones. From the germline J gene comes the end of the CDR3, since the read stops 4 residues before it. The V call is TRBV17, the J call TRBJ2-5; 10 bases match TRBD1. The CDR3 loop spans 13 amino acids. Germline CDR1 is MNHDT and CDR2 is YYDKIL. The CDR3: CASSGTGEDTQYF. The sequenced CDR3 bases are TGTGCTAGCAGTGGGACAGGGGAGGAC.

This clone was counted between two and nine times. Germline and genes here are mouse. The read ends 4 residues shy of where the CDR3 ends; the end is completed using the germline J gene. The chain is built from TRBV13-3 and TRBJ2-2; 7 bases line up with TRBD1. Germline lookup yields CDR1 NNHDY and CDR2 SYVADS. The CDR3 is made up of 16 amino acids. Unmatched junction bases numbered 3, after V lost 1 base and J lost 0 bases. Incomplete CDR3 DNA: TGTGCCAGCAGTGATAGCAGGGGGTCAAACACCGGG. This encodes CASSDSRGSNTG. The CDR3, in full, reads CASSDSRGSNTGQLYF.

Comment on this clone: Gene names are mouse gene names. Read coverage stops 4 residues before the CDR3 terminus; the germline J gene supplies the remainder. This rearrangement joins TRBV13-3 to TRBJ2-3; 9 bases fit TRBD1. Per germline, CDR1 NNHDY and CDR2 SYVADS. Trimming took 6 bases from V and 0 from J; bases not matched to a gene: 2. The CDR3 contains 14 residues. CDR3 DNA (partial): TGTGCCAGCAAACAGGGGGCAAGTGCAGAA. Encoded protein: CASKQGASAE. The whole CDR3 sequence reads CASKQGASAETLYF.

Notes on this clone: The genes are named according to mouse. The read stops 4 residues short of the end of the CDR3; the missing end is completed from the germline J gene. The sample contains more than one DNA sequence encoding this CDR3. This chain joins TRBV17 and TRBJ2-7; 7 bases match TRBD2. The CDR3 spans 14 residues. Germline CDR1 reads MNHDT; CDR2 reads YYDKIL. J gave up 3 bases and V 1 base, and 3 bases lay outside the gene matches. Incomplete CDR3 DNA: TGTGCTAGCAGTAGAGGGCTGGGGGTCTAT. Residues: CASSRGLGVY. The whole CDR3 reads CASSRGLGVYEQYF.

This clone has a count of ten or more. TCRdb's protein does not match the DNA translation at residue 7; the protein provided is translated from the DNA. Gene and germline names: mouse. The read is 3 residues too short to cover the CDR3 end, so that end is filled in from the germline J gene. This rearrangement joins TRBV13-3 to TRBJ1-6, with 7 nucleotides matching TRBD1. TRBJ1-6 is designated an ORF whose function remains uncertain. CDR3 size: 10 residues. Germline V CDR1 and CDR2: NNHDY, SYVADS. V lost 10 bases to trimming and J lost 10 bases; unmatched junction nucleotides: 2. CDR3 region: CAVRGSPLYF. The part of the CDR3 DNA that was read is TGTGCCGTCAGGGGGTCGCCC.